A single sample is the source of the 32 T cell receptor beta chains below, sequenced in a study of T cells in Graves' hyperthyroidism and ophthalmopathy. It was RNA transcripts that yielded the amplified TCR beta CDR3 regions. A first-round RT-PCR of the TCR CDR3 used the HTBI primer set. TCRdb analysed the multiplex PCR reads with MiXCR anew, one entry per CDR3 protein. Altogether roughly 330,000 distinct CDR3 sequences are present, around 16% being singletons, with the ten largest covering roughly 33%. The specimen was blood. These receptors were collected from a man aged 25-45 years with Graves' hyperthyroidism.

Only a few counts were recorded for this clonotype. The V call is TRBV25-1, the J call TRBJ2-7; 8 bases fit TRBD1. This CDR3 region has 15 residues. V was clipped by 3 bases and J by 6 bases; unmatched bases: 10. Germline values: CDR1 MGHDK, CDR2 SYGVNS. The CDR3 nucleotides read TGTGCCAGCAGTGATCTCGGACAGGGTTCAAGCGAGCAGTACTTC. It yields the protein CASSDLGQGSSEQYF.

The V call is TRBV7-2, the J call TRBJ2-3; D perhaps matches TRBD1 (6 bases). The length of the CDR3 is 14 residues. Trimming left V 3 bases short and J 3 bases short, with 10 bases between. Germline V gene data show CDR1 as SGHTA and CDR2 as FQGNSA. The CDR3 protein is CASSLGAYTDTQYF. CDR3 in DNA: TGTGCCAGCAGCTTGGGGGCTTATACAGATACGCAGTATTTT. Based on the CDR3 plus reference TRBV7-2 and TRBJ2-3, the full variable domain is GAGVSQSPSNKVTEKGKDVELRCDPISGHTALYWYRQSLGQGLEFLIYFQGNSAPDKSGLPSDRFSAERTGGSVSTLTIQRTQQEDSAVYLCASSLGAYTDTQYFGPGTRLTVL.

The V call is TRBV7-9, the J call TRBJ2-2; D unresolved. Germline CDR1 reads SEHNR; CDR2 reads FQNEAQ (reference sequence). The germline V and J ends were trimmed by 2 bases and 0 bases, with 4 bases remaining between them. This CDR3 comprises 14 residues. The CDR3: CASSLRPNTGELFF. In DNA, the CDR3 is TGTGCCAGCAGCTTAAGACCGAACACCGGGGAGCTGTTTTTT.

The J gene is TRBJ2-3, the V gene TRBV4-1; tentative D call: TRBD2 (6 bases). The germline gives CDR1 MGHRA, CDR2 YSYEKL. V was cut by 6 bases and J by 3 bases, with 19 bases left in between. This CDR3 contains 16 residues. CDR3 bases: TGCGCCAGCAGACCTATGACTAGGGACGGGACAGATACGCAGTATTTT. As protein: CASRPMTRDGTDTQYF.

This clonotype occurred many times. This sequence joins TRBV7-8 and TRBJ2-3; maybe TRBD1 (5 bases). CDR1 and CDR2 from the germline V gene are SGHVS and FQNEAQ. Trimming pared 1 base from V and 8 bases from J, leaving 16 bases between. The CDR3 covers 15 residues. CDR3 amino acids: CASSLVSGRLSTQYF. For the CDR3, the DNA is TGTGCCAGCAGCTTAGTGTCAGGGCGACTCAGTACGCAGTATTTT.

This clonotype has at least ten counts. The chain has TRBV11-3 and TRBJ2-1; D possibly corresponds to TRBD1 (6 bases). This CDR3 is 13 amino acids long. V lost 7 bases and J 8 bases, leaving 15 bases between the germline ends. Germline V gene lookup returns CDR1 SGHNT and CDR2 YENEEA. CDR3 protein: CASTDTGKDEQFF. The DNA of the CDR3 is TGTGCCAGCACCGATACAGGGAAGGATGAGCAGTTCTTC.

In its sample, this clonotype was seen a few times. The gene calls are TRBV6-5 and TRBJ1-6; the D gene is possibly TRBD1 (6 bases). The germline gives CDR1 MNHEY, CDR2 SVGAGI. The CDR3 has 15 amino acids. With 4 bases removed from V and 4 bases from J, the gap between germline ends came to 11 bases. CDR3 sequence reads: CASSCLQGYNSPLHF. The CDR3 region has the DNA TGTGCCAGCAGTTGCCTCCAGGGGTATAATTCACCCCTCCACTTT.

This clonotype was counted at least ten times. This chain uses TRBV20-1 with TRBJ1-1; 9 bases map to TRBD1. The germline V gene has CDR1 DFQATT and CDR2 SNEGSKA (reference sequence). V lost 6 bases, J lost 5 bases, and 4 bases stayed unmatched. This CDR3 contains 12 residues. The CDR3 reads CSAPGQGTEAFF. The CDR3 DNA follows: TGCAGTGCACCCGGACAGGGGACTGAAGCTTTCTTT.

This clonotype was observed many times. This chain connects TRBV11-2 to TRBJ2-3, with TRBD2 identical over 7 bases. V shed 6 bases, J shed 6 bases, and the junction held 15 bases outside the gene matches. The germline CDR1 and CDR2 sequences are SGHAT and FQNNGV. This CDR3 comprises 16 residues. CDR3 sequence: CASSFAGEGLRDTQYF. CDR3 coding DNA: TGTGCCAGCAGTTTCGCCGGGGAGGGGCTTCGGGATACGCAGTATTTT. Drawing the rest from reference TRBV11-2 and TRBJ2-3, the complete variable domain is EAGVAQSPRYKIIEKRQSVAFWCNPISGHATLYWYQQILGQGPKLLIQFQNNGVVDDSQLPKDRFSAERLKGVDSTLKIQPAKLEDSAVYLCASSFAGEGLRDTQYFGPGTRLTVL.

At least ten counts were recorded for this clonotype. This chain links TRBV6-2 or TRBV6-3 with TRBJ1-1, with D maybe TRBD1 (6 bases). Germline loops: CDR1 MNHEY, CDR2 SVGEGT. The germline V and J ends were trimmed by 5 bases and 5 bases, with 12 bases remaining between them. CDR3 length equals 13 residues. CDR3 nucleotide sequence: TGTGCCAGCAGTCGACAGGTTTTTACTGAAGCTTTCTTT. Translation gives CASSRQVFTEAFF.

J is TRBJ1-1 and V is TRBV15; the D is unclear. This CDR3 region has 14 residues. Germline V gene data show CDR1 as LNHNV and CDR2 as YYDKDF (reference sequence). V dropped 1 base and J dropped 4 bases, with 10 bases sitting between them. The CDR3 region is CATSRVGRSTEAFF. DNA of the CDR3: TGTGCCACCAGCAGAGTGGGCAGGTCCACTGAAGCTTTCTTT.

This clonotype was detected only a few times. V and J are TRBV5-1 and TRBJ2-1, with D hard to call. This CDR3 is built from 12 residues. The ends were cut back, 0 bases at V and 5 bases at J, with 3 bases in the middle. Germline V gives CDR1 SGHRS, CDR2 YFSETQ. CDR3: CASSLDNNEQFF. CDR3 coding DNA: TGCGCCAGCAGCTTGGACAACAATGAGCAGTTCTTC.

Remarks on this clonotype: A much larger clone lies a single base off, so this may be a read error. This rearrangement joins TRBV13 to TRBJ1-1; no clear D. The CDR3 is 13 amino acids. V was pared by 3 bases and J by 6 bases, with 11 bases between. From germline, CDR1 is PRHDT and CDR2 FYEKMQ (reference sequence). Written as DNA, the CDR3 is TGTGCCAGCAGCTTCGGACTCCAGGCTGAAGCTTTCTTT. This encodes CASSFGLQAEAFF.

The chain joins TRBV20-1 to TRBJ2-3; D gene ambiguous. CDR3 size: 14 residues. Trimming removed 3 bases from V and 4 bases from J, with 14 bases in between. The germline gives CDR1 DFQATT, CDR2 SNEGSKA (reference sequence). The DNA for the CDR3 is TGCAGTGCTAGCATCTCAACACGCCCAGATACGCAGTATTTT. Residues: CSASISTRPDTQYF.

A few counts support this clonotype. The chain combines TRBV20-1 with TRBJ2-5, with D hard to call. CDR1 is DFQATT and CDR2 is SNEGSKA in the germline V gene (reference sequence). V was cut by 0 bases and J by 1 base, with 9 bases left in between. The CDR3 consists of 14 residues. This chain's CDR3 is CSARDLKTQETQYF. The DNA of the CDR3 is TGCAGTGCTAGAGATCTGAAGACCCAAGAGACCCAGTACTTC.

The chain joins TRBV18 to TRBJ2-3; D gene ambiguous. CDR3 length: 18 residues. The V gene's germline CDR1 is KGHSH and CDR2 LQKENI. V dropped 2 bases and J dropped 2 bases, with 20 bases sitting between them. This chain's CDR3 is CASSPDFGSFPYTDTQYF. The CDR3 DNA is TGTGCCAGCTCACCAGATTTCGGCTCCTTTCCTTACACAGATACGCAGTATTTT.

This clonotype was recorded a few times. The chain employs TRBV19 and TRBJ2-3; D possibly corresponds to TRBD1 (6 bases). V gave up 6 bases and J gave up 2 bases, with 12 bases separating them. Germline-derived CDR1 and CDR2 are LNHDA and SQIVND (reference sequence). The CDR3 is 14 amino acids. CDR3 DNA: TGTGCCAGTAGACCCAGGGGTTACACAGATACGCAGTATTTT. Its protein is CASRPRGYTDTQYF.

This clonotype was found a few times. The chain couples TRBV15 to TRBJ2-7, with D unclear. CDR3 size: 13 residues. The V and J ends lost 0 bases and 2 bases respectively, with 5 bases between them. Germline values: CDR1 LNHNV, CDR2 YYDKDF (reference sequence). DNA for the CDR3: TGTGCCACCAGCAGAGATGGTCCCTACGAGCAGTACTTC. It is translated as CATSRDGPYEQYF.

The rearrangement uses TRBV2 and TRBJ1-5; 8 positions match TRBD1. The CDR3 length is 15 residues. Germline assignment: CDR1 SNHLY and CDR2 FYNNEI. V gave up 10 bases and J gave up 1 base; unmatched junction bases: 9. CDR3 in DNA: TGTGCCACCCGCCAGGGGGCCAGGAGCAATCAGCCCCAGCATTTT. Protein product: CATRQGARSNQPQHF. Drawing the rest from reference TRBV2 and TRBJ1-5, the complete variable domain is EPEVTQTPSHQVTQMGQEVILRCVPISNHLYFYWYRQILGQKVEFLVSFYNNEISEKSEIFDDQFSVERPDGSNFTLKIRSTKLEDSAMYFCATRQGARSNQPQHFGDGTRLSIL.

The gene calls are TRBV5-1 and TRBJ2-7; 8 bases line up with TRBD2. The junction had 2 bases not matched to a gene; V was cut back by 0 bases and J by 6 bases. This CDR3 region has 13 residues. The germline gives CDR1 SGHRS, CDR2 YFSETQ. The CDR3, as DNA: TGCGCCAGCAGCTTGGACGGGAGGGGCGAGCAGTACTTC. As protein: CASSLDGRGEQYF.

This clonotype was recorded many times. The genes are TRBV18 and TRBJ2-3; TRBD2 is a possible D gene (6 bases). V was trimmed by 0 bases and J by 6 bases, leaving 16 bases between them. Germline loops: CDR1 KGHSH, CDR2 LQKENI. The CDR3 extends over 16 amino acids. CDR3 nucleotides: TGTGCCAGCTCACCACCAGGGACTGGGGGGTTCGATACGCAGTATTTT. Protein sequence: CASSPPGTGGFDTQYF.

This clonotype was seen at least ten times. The chain has TRBV12-3 or TRBV12-4 and TRBJ2-7; tentatively, D is TRBD1 (5 bases). V was cut by 3 bases and J by 3 bases, with 15 bases left in between. CDR3 length: 15 amino acids. The CDR3 sequence is CASSFPAGLRYEQYF. The CDR3 coding sequence is TGTGCCAGCAGTTTCCCGGCAGGGCTTCGCTACGAGCAGTACTTC.

This chain links TRBV6-9 with TRBJ2-3; 14 bases fit TRBD2. Germline V gene sequence: CDR1 MNHGY, CDR2 SVAAGI. The CDR3 has 17 amino acids. With 3 bases clipped from V and 6 bases from J, the junction kept 8 bases outside the gene matches. The DNA for the CDR3 is TGTGCCAGCAGTTACCACGGACTAGCGGGAGGAAAGGATACGCAGTATTTT. It codes for CASSYHGLAGGKDTQYF.

This chain joins TRBV5-1 and TRBJ1-4; 9 bases align to TRBD1. V trimming: 0 bases; J trimming: 7 bases; junction bases outside the gene matches: 1. The CDR3 runs 14 residues. Germline V gene sequence: CDR1 SGHRS, CDR2 YFSETQ. CDR3 coding DNA: TGCGCCAGCAGCTTGGGGGACAGGGCTGAAAAACTGTTTTTT. Translating it yields CASSLGDRAEKLFF.

This clonotype was detected many times. The V gene is TRBV28, the J gene TRBJ1-2, with unresolved D. CDR3 length: 12 amino acids. Between the trimmed V and J ends, which lost 4 bases and 5 bases, there was a span of 8 bases. Germline V gene lookup returns CDR1 MDHEN and CDR2 SYDVKM. The CDR3 region has the DNA TGTGCCAGCAGTTATTGGGGTTATGGCTACACCTTC. Translation gives CASSYWGYGYTF.

This clonotype was seen more than once but under ten times. In DNA, the CDR3 is TGTGCCAGCAGTGCCTCCCCTGGGGGGTATGGCTACACCTTC. The encoded protein is CASSASPGGYGYTF. The chain links TRBV2 to TRBJ1-2, with TRBD1 as a possible D gene (5 bases). The CDR3 has 14 residues. Germline assignment: CDR1 SNHLY and CDR2 FYNNEI. Between the trimmed V and J ends, which lost 4 bases and 5 bases, there was a span of 14 bases. Full variable domain (outside the CDR3, taken from reference TRBV2 and TRBJ1-2): EPEVTQTPSHQVTQMGQEVILRCVPISNHLYFYWYRQILGQKVEFLVSFYNNEISEKSEIFDDQFSVERPDGSNFTLKIRSTKLEDSAMYFCASSASPGGYGYTFGSGTRLTVV.

There are many counts of this clonotype. The chain is built from TRBV2 and TRBJ2-7, with 9 bases aligning to TRBD1. With V trimmed by 6 bases and J by 5 bases, 5 bases remained unmatched. This CDR3 comprises 13 residues. From germline, CDR1 is SNHLY and CDR2 FYNNEI. CDR3 sequence (DNA): TGTGCCAGCAGCCAACAGGGGGCTGACGAGCAGTACTTC. It specifies CASSQQGADEQYF.

This clonotype has a count of ten or more. V gene TRBV12-3 or TRBV12-4 combines with J gene TRBJ2-1, with D tentatively TRBD2 (6 bases). V dropped 9 bases and J dropped 0 bases, with 9 bases sitting between them. The CDR3 totals 13 residues. CDR3 sequence: CASAEGSYNEQFF. The CDR3 DNA is TGTGCCAGTGCGGAGGGCTCCTACAATGAGCAGTTCTTC.

This clonotype has a handful of counts. The chain couples TRBV6-1 to TRBJ1-1; D is undetermined. V was cut by 6 bases and J by 4 bases, with 9 bases left in between. Germline V lookup: CDR1 MNHNS, CDR2 SASEGT. The CDR3 totals 12 residues. The CDR3 DNA follows: TGTGCCAGCAGATATGAGGGCACTGAAGCTTTCTTT. Translated, it gives CASRYEGTEAFF.

This clonotype was detected ten times or more. The rearrangement links TRBV20-1 to TRBJ2-7, with TRBD2 as a possible D gene (6 bases). The V end lost 1 base, the J end lost 5 bases, and 24 bases lay between the germline ends. CDR1 and CDR2 (germline): DFQATT, SNEGSKA (reference sequence). This CDR3 is built from 17 residues. This CDR3 is CSARVYFPAGTKDEQYF. The DNA of the CDR3 is TGCAGTGCTAGAGTGTATTTCCCGGCGGGAACTAAAGACGAGCAGTACTTC.

The chain joins TRBV6-6 to TRBJ2-5; D tentatively fits TRBD1 or TRBD2 (5 bases each). The CDR3 is 16 amino acids. V shed 0 bases and J shed 7 bases, with 18 bases lying between them. Germline CDR1 and CDR2: MNHNY and SVGAGI (reference sequence). CDR3 sequence: CASSYSRTVLGGTQYF. CDR3 in DNA: TGTGCCAGCAGTTACTCTAGGACGGTCCTTGGGGGGACCCAGTACTTC.

The rearrangement uses TRBV14 and TRBJ1-1, with a tentative D call TRBD1 (5 bases). Trimming took off 4 bases at V and 4 bases at J, with 19 bases between the two ends. Germline V CDR1 and CDR2: SGHDN, FVKESK. CDR3 length equals 16 residues. This CDR3 is CASSLRVGGSGTEAFF. The CDR3 DNA follows: TGTGCCAGCAGCCTCCGGGTCGGGGGTAGTGGCACTGAAGCTTTCTTT.